The 23 T cell receptor beta chains in this list originate from one sample, sequenced in a study of blood T cell repertoires in COVID-19. The assay was immunoSEQ multiplex PCR, and TCRdb's table has in-frame clones only and misses some. The table shows 400,000 or so clones, with 88% occurring only once. Sequencing was carried out using PBMCs or T cells enriched from blood (not recorded which). All receptors derive from a woman between 40 and 55 years old with acute COVID-19.

The chain carries TRBV27 and TRBJ1-2, with a weak D call TRBD1 (6 bases). Per the germline V gene, CDR1 is MNHEY and CDR2 is SMNVEV (reference sequence). The germline V and J ends were trimmed by 4 bases and 0 bases, with 15 bases remaining between them. The CDR3 contains 16 residues. In DNA form, the CDR3 reads TGTGCCAGCAGTTCTTCCGGGACATACTCTAACTATGGCTACACCTTC. Protein: CASSSSGTYSNYGYTF.

The chain recombines TRBV20-1 with TRBJ2-3, with D possibly being TRBD1 (6 bases). Germline V lookup: CDR1 DFQATT, CDR2 SNEGSKA (reference sequence). CDR3 size: 11 residues. V was clipped by 0 bases and J by 11 bases, with 9 bases between them. This CDR3 is CSARDWTEQYF. CDR3 sequence (DNA): TGCAGTGCTAGAGATTGGACAGAGCAGTATTTT.

V and J are TRBV13 and TRBJ1-1, with D perhaps matching TRBD1 (6 bases). This CDR3 region has 15 residues. V lost 5 bases, J lost 3 bases, and 16 bases lay in between. From germline, CDR1 is PRHDT and CDR2 FYEKMQ (reference sequence). CDR3 in amino acids: CASSRPGQGHTEAFF. The DNA for the CDR3 is TGTGCCAGCAGCCGTCCGGGACAAGGCCACACTGAAGCTTTCTTT.

Only one count was recorded for this clone. The genes are TRBV6-2 or TRBV6-3 and TRBJ2-2; no reliable D call. The germline gives CDR1 MNHEY, CDR2 SVGEGT. V lost 2 bases, J lost 2 bases, and 9 bases lay in between. This CDR3 spans 15 amino acids. The CDR3 DNA reads as TGTGCCAGCAGTTACAAACAGCAAAACACCGGGGAGCTGTTTTTT. Translation gives CASSYKQQNTGELFF.

The chain recombines TRBV27 with TRBJ1-3, with D unclear. The CDR3 has 13 amino acids. V dropped 5 bases and J dropped 4 bases, with 9 bases sitting between them. CDR1 is MNHEY, CDR2 SMNVEV, per germline (reference sequence). The CDR3 sequence: CASSPLRGNTIYF. The CDR3 DNA sequence: TGTGCCAGCAGTCCTCTCCGGGGAAACACCATATATTTT.

The chain joins TRBV27 to TRBJ2-7; no clear D gene. The CDR3 extends over 11 amino acids. CDR1 is MNHEY and CDR2 is SMNVEV in the germline V gene (reference sequence). V shed 6 bases and J shed 4 bases, with 7 bases lying between them. The CDR3 is CASSGLYEQYF. The CDR3 bases are TGTGCCAGCAGCGGTCTTTACGAGCAGTACTTC.

In nucleotides, the CDR3 is TGTGCCAGCAGTGACGGTGGGGGGGGGCCCAAAGATACGCAGTATTTT. Encoded protein: CASSDGGGGPKDTQYF. This chain joins TRBV6-4 and TRBJ2-3; TRBD2 might be the D (7 bases). The CDR3 has 16 residues. V gave up 2 bases and J gave up 5 bases, with 17 bases separating them. From germline, CDR1 is MRHNA and CDR2 SNTAGT.

The chain couples TRBV5-1 to TRBJ1-3, with D perhaps TRBD1 (5 bases). Trimming took 5 bases from V and 1 from J, leaving 7 bases between them. CDR1 is SGHRS and CDR2 is YFSETQ in the germline V gene. CDR3 size: 13 residues. The CDR3 reads CASSRGSGNTIYF. CDR3 DNA sequence: TGCGCCAGCAGTCGGGGGTCTGGAAACACCATATATTTT. Complete variable domain (other parts from reference TRBV5-1 and TRBJ1-3): KAGVTQTPRYLIKTRGQQVTLSCSPISGHRSVSWYQQTPGQGLQFLFEYFSETQRNKGNFPGRFSGRQFSNSRSEMNVSTLELGDSALYLCASSRGSGNTIYFGEGSWLTVV.

This chain links TRBV19 with TRBJ1-5, with 9 bases lining up with TRBD1. Germline CDR1 LNHDA, CDR2 SQIVND (reference sequence). The CDR3 covers 15 residues. V shed 6 bases, J shed 3 bases, and the junction held 6 bases outside the gene matches. The CDR3 here is CASRRQGVYNQPQHF. In nucleotides, the CDR3 is TGTGCCAGTAGAAGACAGGGGGTATACAATCAGCCCCAGCATTTT.

CDR3 DNA sequence: TGTGCCTGGAGTGTACAGGGGCCTCAACGCTCACCCCTCCACTTT. It codes for CAWSVQGPQRSPLHF. The chain couples TRBV30 to TRBJ1-6, with TRBD1 matching 7 bases. There are 15 residues in the CDR3. The V gene end was trimmed by 0 bases and the J gene end by 10 bases; junction bases not matched to a gene: 9. Germline CDR1 and CDR2: GTSNPN and SVGIG (reference sequence).

The chain combines TRBV19 with TRBJ1-5; D remains unclear. The germline V gene has CDR1 LNHDA and CDR2 SQIVND (reference sequence). The V and J ends lost 1 base and 2 bases respectively, with 12 bases between them. This CDR3 has 16 amino acids. CDR3 coding DNA: TGTGCCAGTAGTATAGGTCCGGGGTTCGGCAATCAGCCCCAGCATTTT. As protein: CASSIGPGFGNQPQHF.

The rearrangement uses TRBV5-1 and TRBJ1-2; 8 positions match TRBD1. This CDR3 contains 14 residues. The junction had 5 bases not matched to a gene; V was cut back by 4 bases and J by 3 bases. Germline V lookup: CDR1 SGHRS, CDR2 YFSETQ. The CDR3 protein is CASSQDRDYYGYTF. CDR3 coding DNA: TGCGCCAGCAGCCAGGACAGGGACTACTATGGCTACACCTTC.

CDR3 bases: TGTGCCAGCAGCTATCCGGGACAGGCCTTTTTGGAGACCCAGTACTTC. It specifies CASSYPGQAFLETQYF. The chain links TRBV7-9 to TRBJ2-5, with 8 bases that match TRBD1. The V and J ends lost 4 bases and 5 bases, in that order; junction bases with no gene match: 12. The CDR3 is 16 amino acids. Germline V gene data show CDR1 as SEHNR and CDR2 as FQNEAQ (reference sequence).

The V and J genes are TRBV21-1 and TRBJ2-2; TRBD1 reflects the table's D call only, with no check against the DNA. TRBV21-1 is assigned pseudogene status. The CDR3 contains 16 residues. The CDR3 region has the DNA TGTGCCAGCAGCAAAATAGGGACAGGGCACACCGGGGAGCTGTTTTTT. Encoded protein: CASSKIGTGHTGELFF.

J is TRBJ2-7 and V is TRBV12-2; the table's TRBD2 call for D was not verified on the DNA. TRBV12-2 is recorded as a pseudogene. The CDR3 loop spans 14 amino acids. CDR3 in DNA: TGTGCAAGTCGCTTAGCATGTCGTTACTACGAGCAGTACTTC. This codes for CASRLACRYYEQYF.

The chain couples TRBV7-7 to TRBJ1-1, with 7 positions matching TRBD1. Trimming removed 5 bases from V and 3 bases from J; junction bases left unmatched: 3. This CDR3 is 13 amino acids long. The germline gives CDR1 SSHAT, CDR2 FNYEAQ (reference sequence). The CDR3 DNA reads as TGTGCCAGCAGCAAAGACAGGGACACTGAAGCTTTCTTT. It is translated as CASSKDRDTEAFF.

This chain connects TRBV11-2 to TRBJ2-5, with 8 bases that match TRBD2. Looked up from germline, CDR1 is SGHAT and CDR2 is FQNNGV. Trimming cost V 1 base and J 1 base; bases outside gene matches: 5. The CDR3 totals 16 residues. The CDR3 spells CASSLGSSGFQETQYF. The CDR3 DNA is TGTGCCAGCAGCTTAGGGTCTAGCGGGTTCCAAGAGACCCAGTACTTC.

This chain uses TRBV5-1 with TRBJ1-3; D is unresolved. Germline-derived CDR1 and CDR2 are SGHRS and YFSETQ. The CDR3 has 16 residues. The V gene lost 2 bases and the J gene lost 7 bases, with 19 bases spanning the gap. The CDR3 DNA follows: TGCGCCAGCAGCTTTTTAGAGGGTCGCTTTGGGAACACCATATATTTT. Encoded protein: CASSFLEGRFGNTIYF.

The gene calls are TRBV7-9 and TRBJ2-7; D gene uncertain. The CDR3 runs to 13 residues. V gave up 2 bases and J gave up 3 bases, with 8 bases separating them. Germline V lookup: CDR1 SEHNR, CDR2 FQNEAQ (reference sequence). The CDR3 nucleotides are TGTGCCAGCAGCTTAACTGAATACTACGAGCAGTACTTC. Translation: CASSLTEYYEQYF. The variable domain in full, with the rest retrieved from reference TRBV7-9 and TRBJ2-7, is DTGVSQNPRHKITKRGQNVTFRCDPISEHNRLYWYRQTLGQGPEFLTYFQNEAQLEKSRLLSDRFSAERPKGSFSTLEIQRTEQGDSAMYLCASSLTEYYEQYFGPGTRLTVT.

V gene TRBV18 combines with J gene TRBJ2-5; TRBD2 might be the D (5 bases). The ends were cut back, 5 bases at V and 2 bases at J, with 12 bases in the middle. There are 14 residues in the CDR3. CDR1 and CDR2 (germline): KGHSH, LQKENI. Here the CDR3 DNA reads TGTGCCAGCTCAAACGCCGGGATTCAAGAGACCCAGTACTTC. Amino acid sequence: CASSNAGIQETQYF.

V usage is TRBV11-2 and J usage is TRBJ1-3, with D unresolved. Trimming took off 3 bases at V and 4 bases at J, with 19 bases between the two ends. The germline V gene has CDR1 SGHAT and CDR2 FQNNGV. This CDR3 spans 17 amino acids. In DNA form, the CDR3 reads TGTGCCAGCAGCTTCTCCACAAACCTTTTTATCGGAAACACCATATATTTT. Translated: CASSFSTNLFIGNTIYF.

In its sample, this clone was seen a few times. The chain combines TRBV6-4 with TRBJ1-6; 10 bases agree with TRBD1. Germline V gives CDR1 MRHNA, CDR2 SNTAGT. There are 21 residues in the CDR3. V was clipped by 0 bases and J by 8 bases; unmatched bases: 19. The CDR3 nucleotides are TGTGCCAGCAGTGACTCGAAGGTAGGGGCGGGACAGGGGCTTTATCATTCACCCCTCCACTTT. Protein product: CASSDSKVGAGQGLYHSPLHF.

In its sample, this clone was seen once. It may be a read error: a sequence one base away is much more abundant. The J gene is TRBJ1-2, the V gene TRBV7-9; the match to TRBD1 covers 7 bases. V shed 0 bases and J 3 bases; nucleotides not matched to a gene: 1. This CDR3 has 14 amino acids. Germline V gives CDR1 SEHNR, CDR2 FQNEAQ (reference sequence). The CDR3 DNA reads TGTGCCAGCAGCTTAGCAGGGGGCGACTATGGCTACACCTTC. It translates to CASSLAGGDYGYTF.